This T cell receptor (beta chain) was obtained from a study of technical replicates of blood from a handful of donors. Assay used: immunoSEQ multiplex PCR; TCRdb lists only in-frame clones, some missing. The sample contains around 93,000 clones, around 93% of which appear only once. Sequencing used T cells isolated from PBMCs. This clonotype was obtained from a human donor in good health.

The CDR3 reads CASSLLPIAGGVREQYF. The CDR3 bases are TGTGCCAGCAGCTTACTACCCATAGCGGGAGGGGTAAGGGAGCAGTACTTC. The chain uses TRBV11-2 and TRBJ2-7, with 11 bases fitting TRBD2. V shed 2 bases, J shed 7 bases, and the junction held 13 bases outside the gene matches. The CDR3 consists of 17 residues. Germline V gives CDR1 SGHAT, CDR2 FQNNGV.